This TCR beta chain was observed in a study of T cell repertoires in cytomegalovirus infection. General study points: The ex vivo response was dominated by HLA-C-restricted CMV-specific TCR beta clonotypes.

This clonotype turned up a few times. Its antigen remains unknown. TCRdb ran MiXCR on the reads and lists one entry per CDR3 protein. The sample includes fewer than 550,000 distinct CDR3 sequences, about 11% seen only once; the top ten take about 9.4%. This CDR3 spans 13 amino acids. The V gene lost 5 bases and the J gene lost 6 bases, with 13 bases spanning the gap. Germline V gene data show CDR1 as MNHNS and CDR2 as SASEGT. The sample was PBMCs. The chain recombines TRBV6-1 with TRBJ1-2; no firm D call. The source of this sequence is a human donor in good health (CMV status not recorded). Some clones in this sample may be carry-over from other donors' samples. For the CDR3, the DNA is TGTGCCAGCAGTACCCCCCGCGAAGATGGCTACACCTTC. It translates to CASSTPREDGYTF.